The rows below give T cell receptor beta chains drawn from one sample of a study of response to subunit inactivated influenza vaccine. One entry per CDR3 protein results from TCRdb running MiXCR on the RT-PCR reads. The sample records around 320,000 distinct CDR3 sequences, about 20% being singletons. Here the sequenced sample was PBMCs from blood, taken about 20 months after vaccination. These receptor sequences come from a man aged 50 to 75 who received an inactivated influenza vaccine. CDR3s include the opening cysteine and the closing phenylalanine or tryptophan. The D gene is left open where the match is weak. Where a row states a size, it is once, few, many or the class of an expanded clone; other rows omit it.

CDR3nt: TGTGCCATCAGTGGGGGAGGAATAAACTATGGCTACACCTTC; CDR3aa: CAISGGGINYGYTF; d_gene: -; j_gene: TRBJ1-2; abundance: many; v_gene: TRBV10-3
CDR3nt: TGCGCCAGCAGTCTGCAGAGGGGGGCCGCCTACGAGCAGTACTTC; CDR3aa: CASSLQRGAAYEQYF; d_gene: -; j_gene: TRBJ2-7; abundance: -; v_gene: TRBV5-1
CDR3nt: TGCGCCAGCAGCCCTTTGAGAACCGGGGAGCTGTTTTTT; CDR3aa: CASSPLRTGELFF; d_gene: -; j_gene: TRBJ2-2; abundance: many; v_gene: TRBV5-1
CDR3nt: TGTGCCAGCAGTTTGCGGGAGAGGAATGAGCAGTTCTTC; CDR3aa: CASSLRERNEQFF; d_gene: TRBD2; j_gene: TRBJ2-1; abundance: -; v_gene: TRBV27
CDR3nt: TGCAGCGTTGAAGCCCACGTAGGCGAGCAGTACTTC; CDR3aa: CSVEAHVGEQYF; d_gene: -; j_gene: TRBJ2-7; abundance: -; v_gene: TRBV29-1
CDR3nt: TGTGCCAGCGGACAGGGACACAGCTCTGGAAACACCATATATTTT; CDR3aa: CASGQGHSSGNTIYF; d_gene: TRBD1; j_gene: TRBJ1-3; abundance: -; v_gene: TRBV6-1
CDR3nt: TGCAGTGCAAGGGACGGCTCGAATTCACCCCTCCACTTT; CDR3aa: CSARDGSNSPLHF; d_gene: -; j_gene: TRBJ1-6; abundance: few; v_gene: TRBV20-1
CDR3nt: TGTGCCAGCAGTTTCCCCTCTGATGGCTACACCTTC; CDR3aa: CASSFPSDGYTF; d_gene: -; j_gene: TRBJ1-2; abundance: many; v_gene: TRBV28
CDR3nt: TGTGCCAGCAGCTTACTAGCGGGAGATGTGGATACGCAGTATTTT; CDR3aa: CASSLLAGDVDTQYF; d_gene: TRBD2; j_gene: TRBJ2-3; abundance: -; v_gene: TRBV7-2
CDR3nt: TGTGCCAGCAGTTTATCAAGACCTAACTATGGCTACACCTTC; CDR3aa: CASSLSRPNYGYTF; d_gene: -; j_gene: TRBJ1-2; abundance: few; v_gene: TRBV27
CDR3nt: TGTGCCAGCAGCTTACTTGCGGGGGGGCTCTCCGCATCCAATGAGCAGTTCTTC; CDR3aa: CASSLLAGGLSASNEQFF; d_gene: TRBD2; j_gene: TRBJ2-1; abundance: few; v_gene: TRBV11-2
CDR3nt: TGCAGCGCTCGACGGGCAGATACGCAGTATTTT; CDR3aa: CSARRADTQYF; d_gene: -; j_gene: TRBJ2-3; abundance: many; v_gene: TRBV29-1
CDR3nt: TGTGCCAGCAGTTACAAGGGCCCGAACACTGAAGCTTTCTTT; CDR3aa: CASSYKGPNTEAFF; d_gene: -; j_gene: TRBJ1-1; abundance: -; v_gene: TRBV6-5
CDR3nt: TGCAGTGCTGTGAAACAGGCCGTGAGTTATGGCTACACCTTC; CDR3aa: CSAVKQAVSYGYTF; d_gene: -; j_gene: TRBJ1-2; abundance: -; v_gene: TRBV20-1
CDR3nt: TGTGCCAGCAGCGCGACCCGTTTGATGGGGCATAATTCACCCCTCCACTTT; CDR3aa: CASSATRLMGHNSPLHF; d_gene: -; j_gene: TRBJ1-6; abundance: many; v_gene: TRBV11-2
CDR3nt: TGTGCCAGCAGCCTAGGGTTGGGCATACGGAATGAGCAGTTCTTC; CDR3aa: CASSLGLGIRNEQFF; d_gene: -; j_gene: TRBJ2-1; abundance: -; v_gene: TRBV7-2
CDR3nt: TGCGCCAGCAGCCCGGGACAACTCAATGAGCAGTTCTTC; CDR3aa: CASSPGQLNEQFF; d_gene: -; j_gene: TRBJ2-1; abundance: -; v_gene: TRBV5-1
CDR3nt: TGTGCCAGCAGTTACCCCGGGCGCGTCGATGGGGTCACTGAAGCTTTCTTT; CDR3aa: CASSYPGRVDGVTEAFF; d_gene: -; j_gene: TRBJ1-1; abundance: -; v_gene: TRBV6-5
CDR3nt: TGCAGTGCTAGTCTCGCAGATACGCAGTATTTT; CDR3aa: CSASLADTQYF; d_gene: -; j_gene: TRBJ2-3; abundance: -; v_gene: TRBV20-1
CDR3nt: TGTGCCAGCAGTGGACAGGTTAGCAATCAGCCCCAGCATTTT; CDR3aa: CASSGQVSNQPQHF; d_gene: TRBD1; j_gene: TRBJ1-5; abundance: many; v_gene: TRBV12-3/TRBV12-4
CDR3nt: TGCGCCAGCAGCTATCGAAAGTTCAGGGGGCGGACAATCTACAATGAGCAGTTCTTC; CDR3aa: CASSYRKFRGRTIYNEQFF; d_gene: TRBD1; j_gene: TRBJ2-1; abundance: -; v_gene: TRBV4-1
CDR3nt: TGCAGTGCTAGAGATCTACAGAAGTACGAGCAGTACTTC; CDR3aa: CSARDLQKYEQYF; d_gene: -; j_gene: TRBJ2-7; abundance: -; v_gene: TRBV20-1
CDR3nt: TGTGCCAGCAGCCAAGGGACTTCCTATCAGCCCCAGCATTTT; CDR3aa: CASSQGTSYQPQHF; d_gene: -; j_gene: TRBJ1-5; abundance: few; v_gene: TRBV3-1